Listed below are T cell receptor beta chains from one sample, sequenced in a study of blood T cell repertoires in COVID-19. Assay used: immunoSEQ multiplex PCR; TCRdb lists only in-frame clones, some missing. The top ten hold 5.5% of the sample, which has about 240,000 clones, approximately 83% seen once. Material: peripheral blood. The source is a human donor in a cohort sampled during active COVID-19. Both conserved end residues are trimmed from each CDR3. The order of the fields is J gene, V gene, CDR3 protein.

>TRBJ1-3|TRBV2
ASSEAPGSGNTIY
>TRBJ2-4|TRBV5-1
ASSLDQGIENIQY
>TRBJ1-2|TRBV10-3
AISGTGTGRNGYT
>TRBJ2-5|TRBV5-1
ASSLGPQETQY
>TRBJ2-5|TRBV14
ASSQATGEETQY
>TRBJ2-3|TRBV28
ASSSAAREGTDTQY
>TRBJ1-1|TRBV10-2
ASSEGGADTEAF
>TRBJ2-7|TRBV2
ASETRTSGNPEQY
>TRBJ2-7|TRBV19
ASNAQGRNSYEQY
>TRBJ2-2|TRBV5-4
ASSPESRLFTGELF
>TRBJ1-3|TRBV5-8
ASSNSGTGNTIY
>TRBJ2-5|TRBV6-2/TRBV6-3
ASSSHRDSEETQY
>TRBJ1-1|TRBV12-3/TRBV12-4
ASSLTGRTEAF
>TRBJ2-7|TRBV5-6
ASSLWTGITYEQY
>TRBJ2-7|TRBV9
ASSVSTGQGIVEQY
>TRBJ2-2|TRBV24-1
ATSALSGRRTGELF
>TRBJ2-1|TRBV5-1
ASFIGQGEGDEQF
>TRBJ2-1|TRBV30
AWSRTVSGGVRPHRNEQF
>TRBJ2-3|TRBV6-2/TRBV6-3
ASSFSGGPDTQY
>TRBJ1-6|TRBV30
AWKVQVNSPLH